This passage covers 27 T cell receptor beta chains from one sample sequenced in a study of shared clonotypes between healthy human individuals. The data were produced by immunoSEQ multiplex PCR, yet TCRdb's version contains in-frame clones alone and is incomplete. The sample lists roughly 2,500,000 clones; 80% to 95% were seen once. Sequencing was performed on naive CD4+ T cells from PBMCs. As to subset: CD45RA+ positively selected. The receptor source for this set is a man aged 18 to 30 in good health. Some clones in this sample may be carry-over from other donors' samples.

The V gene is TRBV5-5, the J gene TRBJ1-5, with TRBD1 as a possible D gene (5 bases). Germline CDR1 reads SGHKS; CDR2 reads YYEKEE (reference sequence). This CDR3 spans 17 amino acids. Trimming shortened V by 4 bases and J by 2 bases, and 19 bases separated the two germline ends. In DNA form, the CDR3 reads TGTGCCAGCAGCCGGTATTTTCAGGGAACGGGCAATCAGCCCCAGCATTTT. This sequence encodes CASSRYFQGTGNQPQHF.

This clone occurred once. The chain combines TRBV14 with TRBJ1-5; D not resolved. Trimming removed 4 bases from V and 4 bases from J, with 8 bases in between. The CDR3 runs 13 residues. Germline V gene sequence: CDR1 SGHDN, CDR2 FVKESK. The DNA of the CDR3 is TGTGCCAGCAGCCCCCACACAAATCAGCCCCAGCATTTT. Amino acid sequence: CASSPHTNQPQHF. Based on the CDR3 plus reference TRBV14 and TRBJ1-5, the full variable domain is EAGVTQFPSHSVIEKGQTVTLRCDPISGHDNLYWYRRVMGKEIKFLLHFVKESKQDESGMPNNRFLAERTGGTYSTLKVQPAELEDSGVYFCASSPHTNQPQHFGDGTRLSIL.

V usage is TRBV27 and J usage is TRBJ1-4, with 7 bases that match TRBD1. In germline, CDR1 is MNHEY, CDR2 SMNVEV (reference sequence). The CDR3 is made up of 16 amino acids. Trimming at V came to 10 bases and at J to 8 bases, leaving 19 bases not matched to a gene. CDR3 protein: CATAEINRGLSEKLFF. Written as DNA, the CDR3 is TGTGCCACCGCGGAGATAAACAGGGGCCTGAGCGAAAAACTGTTTTTT.

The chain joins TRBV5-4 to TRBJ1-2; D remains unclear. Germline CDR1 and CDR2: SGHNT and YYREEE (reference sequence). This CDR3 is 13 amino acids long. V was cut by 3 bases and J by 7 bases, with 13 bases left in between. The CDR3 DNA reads TGTGCCAGCAGCTCTCCCACTCCGGCTGGCTACACCTTC. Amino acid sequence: CASSSPTPAGYTF.

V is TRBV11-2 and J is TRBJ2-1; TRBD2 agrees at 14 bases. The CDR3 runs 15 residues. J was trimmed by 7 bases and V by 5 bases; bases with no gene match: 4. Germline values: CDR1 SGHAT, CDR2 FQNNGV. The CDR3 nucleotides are TGTGCCAGCAGCCGACTAGCGGGAGGGAGGAATGAGCAGTTCTTC. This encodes CASSRLAGGRNEQFF.

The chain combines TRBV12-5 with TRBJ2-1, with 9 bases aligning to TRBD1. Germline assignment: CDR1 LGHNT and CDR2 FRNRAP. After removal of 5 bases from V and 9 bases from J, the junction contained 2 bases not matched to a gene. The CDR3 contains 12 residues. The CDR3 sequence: CASGLTGGEQFF. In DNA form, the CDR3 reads TGTGCTAGTGGTCTGACAGGGGGTGAGCAGTTCTTC.

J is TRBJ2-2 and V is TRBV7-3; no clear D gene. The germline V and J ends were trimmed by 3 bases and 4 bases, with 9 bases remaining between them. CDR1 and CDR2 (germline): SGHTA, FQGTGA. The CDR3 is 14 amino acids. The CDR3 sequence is CASSFQPSTGELFF. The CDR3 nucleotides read TGTGCCAGCAGCTTTCAACCGAGCACCGGGGAGCTGTTTTTT. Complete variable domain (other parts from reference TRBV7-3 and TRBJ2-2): GAGVSQTPSNKVTEKGKYVELRCDPISGHTALYWYRQSLGQGPEFLIYFQGTGAADDSGLPNDRFFAVRPEGSVSTLKIQRTERGDSAVYLCASSFQPSTGELFFGEGSRLTVL.

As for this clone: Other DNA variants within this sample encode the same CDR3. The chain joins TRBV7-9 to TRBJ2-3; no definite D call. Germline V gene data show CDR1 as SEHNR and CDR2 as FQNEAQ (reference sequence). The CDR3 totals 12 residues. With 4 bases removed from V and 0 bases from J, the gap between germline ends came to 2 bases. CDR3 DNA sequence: TGTGCCAGCAGCTCGAGCACAGATACGCAGTATTTT. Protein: CASSSSTDTQYF.

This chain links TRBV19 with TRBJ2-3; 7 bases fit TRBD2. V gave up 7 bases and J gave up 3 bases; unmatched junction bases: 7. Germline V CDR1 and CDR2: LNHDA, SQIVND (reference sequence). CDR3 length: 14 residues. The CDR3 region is CASKRGSGTDTQYF. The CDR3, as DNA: TGTGCCAGTAAGCGGGGTTCAGGAACAGATACGCAGTATTTT.

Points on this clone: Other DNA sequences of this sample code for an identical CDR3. The CDR3 loop is CASTSSSYEQYF. The CDR3 DNA follows: TGTGCCAGCACCTCCTCTTCCTACGAGCAGTACTTC. This chain links TRBV28 with TRBJ2-7; D unresolved. Trimming left V 7 bases short and J 1 base short, with 8 bases between. There are 12 residues in the CDR3. CDR1 is MDHEN and CDR2 is SYDVKM in the germline V gene.

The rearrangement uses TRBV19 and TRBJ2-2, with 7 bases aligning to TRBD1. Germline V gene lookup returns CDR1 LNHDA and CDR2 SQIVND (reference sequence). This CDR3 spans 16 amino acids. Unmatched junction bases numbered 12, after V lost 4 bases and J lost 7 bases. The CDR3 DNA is TGTGCCAGTAGTACCCAAACGGACAGGCTAGGCGGGGAGCTGTTTTTT. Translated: CASSTQTDRLGGELFF.

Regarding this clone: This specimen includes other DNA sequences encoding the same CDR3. The CDR3 sequence: CASSYSGQGTYEQYF. For the CDR3, the DNA is TGTGCCAGCAGTTACTCGGGACAGGGAACCTACGAGCAGTACTTC. The chain recombines TRBV6-5 with TRBJ2-7; 9 positions agree with TRBD1. Losses at the gene ends were 0 bases for V and 2 bases for J; bases not matched to a gene: 2. Germline-derived CDR1 and CDR2 are MNHEY and SVGAGI. The CDR3 sequence is 15 residues long.

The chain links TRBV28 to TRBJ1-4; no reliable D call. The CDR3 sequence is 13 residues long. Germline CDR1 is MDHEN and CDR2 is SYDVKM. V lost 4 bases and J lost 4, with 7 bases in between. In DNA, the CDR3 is TGTGCCAGCAGTTCGCATTATAATGAAAAACTGTTTTTT. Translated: CASSSHYNEKLFF. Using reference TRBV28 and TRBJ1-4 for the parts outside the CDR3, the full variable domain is DVKVTQSSRYLVKRTGEKVFLECVQDMDHENMFWYRQDPGLGLRLIYFSYDVKMKEKGDIPEGYSVSREKKERFSLILESASTNQTSMYLCASSSHYNEKLFFGSGTQLSVL.

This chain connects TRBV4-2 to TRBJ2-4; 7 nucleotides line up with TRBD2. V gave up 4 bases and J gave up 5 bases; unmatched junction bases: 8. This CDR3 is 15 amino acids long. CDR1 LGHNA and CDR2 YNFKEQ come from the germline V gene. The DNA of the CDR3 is TGTGCCAGCAGCCGGACTAGGAGCCAAGAAAACATTCAGTACTTC. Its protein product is CASSRTRSQENIQYF.

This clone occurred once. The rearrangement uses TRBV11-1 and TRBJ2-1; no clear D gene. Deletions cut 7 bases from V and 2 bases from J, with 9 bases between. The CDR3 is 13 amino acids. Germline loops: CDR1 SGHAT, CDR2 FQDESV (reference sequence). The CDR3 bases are TGTGCCAGCACCTCGGATCCCTACAATGAGCAGTTCTTC. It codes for CASTSDPYNEQFF. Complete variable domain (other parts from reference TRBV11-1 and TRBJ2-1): EAEVAQSPRYKITEKSQAVAFWCDPISGHATLYWYRQILGQGPELLVQFQDESVVDDSQLPKDRFSAERLKGVDSTLKIQPAELGDSAMYLCASTSDPYNEQFFGPGTRLTVL.

The CDR3 nucleotides are TGCGCCAGCAGCTTGGGCGGGACTGCCCAGACAGATACGCAGTATTTT. This codes for CASSLGGTAQTDTQYF. J is TRBJ2-3 and V is TRBV5-1; tentative D call: TRBD2 (6 bases). CDR3 length: 16 residues. Trimming took 0 bases from V and 3 from J, leaving 14 bases between them. From germline, CDR1 is SGHRS and CDR2 YFSETQ.

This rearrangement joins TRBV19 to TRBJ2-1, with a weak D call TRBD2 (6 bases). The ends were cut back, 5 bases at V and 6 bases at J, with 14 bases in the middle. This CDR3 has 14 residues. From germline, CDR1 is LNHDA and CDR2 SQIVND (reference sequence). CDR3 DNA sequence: TGTGCCAGTAGTCCACGGACTACCTCCAATGAGCAGTTCTTC. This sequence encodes CASSPRTTSNEQFF.

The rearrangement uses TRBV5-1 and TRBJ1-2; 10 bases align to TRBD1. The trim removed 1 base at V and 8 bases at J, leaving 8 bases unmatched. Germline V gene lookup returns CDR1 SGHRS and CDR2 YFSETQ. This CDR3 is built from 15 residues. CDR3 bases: TGCGCCAGCAGCTTGTCGGGGACAGGGGCTTGGGGCTACACCTTC. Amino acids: CASSLSGTGAWGYTF.

The CDR3 bases are TGTGCCAGCAGTACAAGGACCCAAGCCCAGGAAAAACTGTTTTTT. The encoded protein is CASSTRTQAQEKLFF. V usage is TRBV27 and J usage is TRBJ1-4; D unresolved. V gave up 5 bases and J gave up 8 bases, with 18 bases separating them. The CDR3 loop spans 15 amino acids. Germline CDR1 reads MNHEY; CDR2 reads SMNVEV (reference sequence). Supplemented by reference TRBV27 and TRBJ1-4, the full variable domain reads EAQVTQNPRYLITVTGKKLTVTCSQNMNHEYMSWYRQDPGLGLRQIYYSMNVEVTDKGDVPEGYKVSRKEKRNFPLILESPSPNQTSLYFCASSTRTQAQEKLFFGSGTQLSVL.

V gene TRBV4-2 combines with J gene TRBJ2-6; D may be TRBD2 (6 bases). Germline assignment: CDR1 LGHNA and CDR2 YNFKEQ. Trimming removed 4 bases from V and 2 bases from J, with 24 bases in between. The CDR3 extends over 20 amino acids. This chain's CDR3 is CASSPRSAEGIWAGANVLTF. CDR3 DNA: TGTGCCAGCAGCCCGAGATCGGCGGAGGGGATTTGGGCTGGGGCCAACGTCCTGACTTTC.

CDR3 amino acids: CASSFDRVSRSGANVLTF. DNA for the CDR3: TGTGCCAGCAGCTTCGACAGGGTTAGTCGGTCTGGGGCCAACGTCCTGACTTTC. The chain links TRBV7-8 to TRBJ2-6, with 7 nucleotides matching TRBD1. This CDR3 contains 18 residues. The J segment lost 1 base and the V segment lost 3 bases, leaving 9 bases of the junction unmatched. The V gene's germline CDR1 is SGHVS and CDR2 FQNEAQ.

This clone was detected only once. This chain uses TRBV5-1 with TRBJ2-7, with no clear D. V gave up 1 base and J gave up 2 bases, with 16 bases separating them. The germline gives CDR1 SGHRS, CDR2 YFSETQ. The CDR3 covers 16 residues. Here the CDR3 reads CASSLTDDPLTYEQYF. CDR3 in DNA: TGCGCCAGCAGCTTGACCGATGATCCCTTAACCTACGAGCAGTACTTC. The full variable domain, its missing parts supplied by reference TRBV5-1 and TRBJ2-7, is KAGVTQTPRYLIKTRGQQVTLSCSPISGHRSVSWYQQTPGQGLQFLFEYFSETQRNKGNFPGRFSGRQFSNSRSEMNVSTLELGDSALYLCASSLTDDPLTYEQYFGPGTRLTVT.

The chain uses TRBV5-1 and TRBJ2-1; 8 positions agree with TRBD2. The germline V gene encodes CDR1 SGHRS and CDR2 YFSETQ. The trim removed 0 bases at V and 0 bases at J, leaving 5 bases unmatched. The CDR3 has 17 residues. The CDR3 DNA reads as TGCGCCAGCAGCTTGGCGACGGGAGGGTTCTCCTACAATGAGCAGTTCTTC. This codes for CASSLATGGFSYNEQFF.

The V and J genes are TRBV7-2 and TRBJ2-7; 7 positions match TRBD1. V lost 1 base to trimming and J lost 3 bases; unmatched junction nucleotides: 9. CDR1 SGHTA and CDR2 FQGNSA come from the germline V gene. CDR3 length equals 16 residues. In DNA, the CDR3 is TGTGCCAGCAGCTTAGTTCCTCGACAGGGTAACTACGAGCAGTACTTC. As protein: CASSLVPRQGNYEQYF.

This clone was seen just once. The CDR3 protein is CSVEDGGTFGREYEQYF. The CDR3 DNA reads as TGCAGCGTTGAAGATGGCGGGACTTTTGGGAGGGAGTACGAGCAGTACTTC. V gene TRBV29-1 combines with J gene TRBJ2-7; TRBD2 matches at 7 bases. V shed 0 bases and J 4 bases; nucleotides not matched to a gene: 15. Germline V gene lookup returns CDR1 SQVTM and CDR2 ANQGSEA. The CDR3 has 17 amino acids.

The CDR3 here is CASSQAQGSSTDTQYF. CDR3 nucleotides: TGCGCCAGCAGCCAAGCGCAGGGGAGCAGCACAGATACGCAGTATTTT. V gene TRBV4-1 combines with J gene TRBJ2-3; D possibly corresponds to TRBD1 (6 bases). The germline CDR1 and CDR2 sequences are MGHRA and YSYEKL. V gave up 1 base and J gave up 0 bases, with 11 bases separating them. CDR3 length: 16 residues.

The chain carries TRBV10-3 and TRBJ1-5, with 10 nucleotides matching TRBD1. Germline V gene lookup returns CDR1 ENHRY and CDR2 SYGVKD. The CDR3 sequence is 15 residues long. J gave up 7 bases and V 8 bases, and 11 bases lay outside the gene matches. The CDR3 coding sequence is TGTGCCATCTCTCCTGGACAGGGGGGTGAACAGCCCCAGCATTTT. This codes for CAISPGQGGEQPQHF.